This T cell receptor beta chain was captured in a study of T cells in Graves' hyperthyroidism and ophthalmopathy. Comments on this clonotype: Antigen unknown.

Broader study findings: Most thyroid-expanded clonotypes above 0.001 were also found in blood.

The CDR3 regions of TCR beta were amplified from RNA transcripts. Carried out on the TCR CDR3, a first-round RT-PCR used the HTBI primer set. TCRdb re-called the multiplex PCR reads with MiXCR, one entry per CDR3 protein. The profile shows a few hundred thousand distinct CDR3 sequences, about an eighth of them singletons. Germline V gene sequence: CDR1 MNHNS, CDR2 SASEGT. With V trimmed by 6 bases and J by 1 base, 9 bases remained unmatched. The CDR3 consists of 17 residues. The TCR comes from a young woman with Graves' hyperthyroidism. Sequenced: blood. V usage is TRBV6-1 and J usage is TRBJ2-6; 7 nucleotides agree with TRBD1. CDR3 amino acids: CASSLTGIRSGANVLTF. Here the CDR3 DNA reads TGTGCCAGCAGCCTGACAGGGATCAGGTCTGGGGCCAACGTCCTGACTTTC.